The present TCR beta chain was sequenced within a study of T cells in Graves' hyperthyroidism and ophthalmopathy. Regions amplified from RNA transcripts were the TCR beta CDR3 regions. TCR CDR3 regions were first amplified by RT-PCR with HTBI primers. Using its own MiXCR run on the multiplex PCR reads, TCRdb lists one record per CDR3 protein. The sample has some 490,000 distinct CDR3 sequences, about 20% seen once. This CDR3 is built from 17 residues. V was pared by 4 bases and J by 0 bases, with 7 bases of the junction left unmatched. Looked up from germline, CDR1 is SGHAT and CDR2 is FQNNGV. The source of the PBMCs was 10 ml of fresh peripheral blood. Study observations and caveats: Most expanded thyroid clonotypes above 0.001 also appeared in blood.

Ten or more counts support this clonotype. Its specificity is unknown. This clonotype was sampled from a woman in her sixties or seventies with Graves' ophthalmopathy. The chain has TRBV11-2 and TRBJ2-1; TRBD2 matches at 9 bases. Sequencing input: blood. CDR3: CASSSLAGVLSYNEQFF. CDR3 DNA sequence: TGTGCCAGCAGCTCATTAGCGGGAGTCCTCTCCTACAATGAGCAGTTCTTC.